A single sample is the source of the 23 T cell receptor beta chains below, sequenced in a study of cytomegalovirus exposure and HLA in healthy donors. The repertoire was sequenced with immunoSEQ multiplex PCR; TCRdb's copy has only in-frame clones and lacks some. Among over 150,000 clones listed, 86% were seen once. Sample: PBMCs. The receptors here all came from a human donor in good health.

The genes are TRBV5-1 and TRBJ2-3; 12 nucleotides agree with TRBD2. Germline V CDR1 and CDR2: SGHRS, YFSETQ. CDR3 length equals 14 residues. With V trimmed by 3 bases and J by 5 bases, 1 base remained unmatched. CDR3 in DNA: TGCGCCAGCAGCTCGGGACTAGCGGGAGATACGCAGTATTTT. It encodes CASSSGLAGDTQYF.

Written as DNA, the CDR3 is TGTGCCAGCAGTATTGAGACAGGGGGAATAAACTACAATGAGCAGTTCTTC. Translated: CASSIETGGINYNEQFF. This sequence joins TRBV25-1 and TRBJ2-1, with 9 bases lining up with TRBD1. After removal of 5 bases from V and 3 bases from J, the junction contained 11 bases not matched to a gene. The CDR3 consists of 17 residues. CDR1 and CDR2 (germline): MGHDK, SYGVNS.

J is TRBJ2-5 and V is TRBV10-2; TRBD2 agrees at 11 bases. J was trimmed by 2 bases and V by 6 bases; bases with no gene match: 14. This CDR3 spans 18 amino acids. From germline, CDR1 is WSHSY and CDR2 SAAADI. CDR3 protein: CASREPPGLAASQETQYF. In nucleotides, the CDR3 is TGCGCCAGCAGGGAACCTCCGGGACTAGCGGCTTCACAAGAGACCCAGTACTTC.

This clone was counted a single time. The CDR3 sequence is CASRTDTNYGYTF. CDR3 in DNA: TGTGCCAGCAGGACCGACACCAACTATGGCTACACCTTC. The chain is built from TRBV6-6 and TRBJ1-2; no clear D gene. V was clipped by 6 bases and J by 2 bases, with 10 bases between them. The CDR3 runs 13 residues. CDR1 and CDR2 from the germline V gene are MNHNY and SVGAGI (reference sequence).

The J gene is TRBJ2-3, the V gene TRBV6-5; 8 bases align to TRBD2. V gave up 6 bases and J gave up 2 bases; unmatched junction bases: 7. Germline V gene lookup returns CDR1 MNHEY and CDR2 SVGAGI. The CDR3 totals 15 residues. The CDR3 loop is CASSWTSTDTDTQYF. The CDR3, as DNA: TGTGCCAGCAGCTGGACTAGCACTGACACAGATACGCAGTATTTT.

The chain is built from TRBV9 and TRBJ1-1; D gene uncertain. Trimming took 4 bases from V and 1 from J, leaving 17 bases between them. This CDR3 region has 16 residues. CDR1 is SGDLS and CDR2 is YYNGEE in the germline V gene. The CDR3 bases are TGTGCCAGCAGCCCATTGGGTCGGGGAAAGAACACTGAAGCTTTCTTT. Amino acids: CASSPLGRGKNTEAFF.

The sample holds a few counts of this clone. This CDR3 reads CASRGVNYEQYF. The DNA of the CDR3 is TGTGCCAGCCGGGGGGTGAACTACGAGCAGTACTTC. The chain employs TRBV27 and TRBJ2-7, with 7 bases lining up with TRBD2. Trimming at V came to 8 bases and at J to 3 bases, leaving 4 bases not matched to a gene. The CDR3 covers 12 residues. Germline CDR1 and CDR2: MNHEY and SMNVEV (reference sequence).

V usage is TRBV27 and J usage is TRBJ2-1; the match to TRBD2 covers 13 bases. The CDR3 totals 19 residues. V trimming: 5 bases; J trimming: 0 bases; junction bases outside the gene matches: 10. Germline V gene data show CDR1 as MNHEY and CDR2 as SMNVEV (reference sequence). CDR3 loop: CASSTGLAGKPSSYNEQFF. CDR3 bases: TGTGCCAGCAGTACGGGACTAGCGGGAAAACCTAGCTCCTACAATGAGCAGTTCTTC.

The rearrangement links TRBV5-1 to TRBJ2-7; D perhaps matches TRBD2 (6 bases). CDR1 is SGHRS and CDR2 is YFSETQ in the germline V gene. The CDR3 contains 15 residues. The V gene lost 1 base and the J gene lost 5 bases, with 16 bases spanning the gap. The CDR3 DNA follows: TGCGCCAGCAGCTTGACATGGCGGGAAGGGAACGAGCAGTACTTC. Residues: CASSLTWREGNEQYF.

The chain joins TRBV27 to TRBJ1-1; D is possibly TRBD1 (5 bases). There are 14 residues in the CDR3. Between the trimmed V and J ends, which lost 6 bases and 0 bases, there was a span of 11 bases. Germline V gene data show CDR1 as MNHEY and CDR2 as SMNVEV (reference sequence). DNA for the CDR3: TGTGCCAGCAGCCGGATCAGGGTGAACACTGAAGCTTTCTTT. Encoded protein: CASSRIRVNTEAFF.

The gene calls are TRBV6-6 and TRBJ2-7; D is ambiguous. From germline, CDR1 is MNHNY and CDR2 SVGAGI (reference sequence). Deletions cut 0 bases from V and 5 bases from J, with 11 bases between. This CDR3 is 14 amino acids long. CDR3 sequence: CASSYSSSSHEQYF. The CDR3 DNA sequence: TGTGCCAGCAGTTACTCGAGTAGCAGCCACGAGCAGTACTTC.

The genes are TRBV7-9 and TRBJ2-1, with TRBD2 matching 10 bases. Germline CDR1 and CDR2: SEHNR and FQNEAQ (reference sequence). V dropped 9 bases and J dropped 5; count of bases not matched to a gene: 10. The CDR3 is 15 amino acids. The CDR3 protein is CARGPLAGGNNEQFF. CDR3 bases: TGTGCCAGGGGGCCATTAGCGGGAGGTAACAATGAGCAGTTCTTC.

The chain is built from TRBV15 and TRBJ2-7, with a weak D call TRBD1 (6 bases). V shed 0 bases and J shed 0 bases, with 12 bases lying between them. In germline, CDR1 is LNHNV, CDR2 YYDKDF (reference sequence). This CDR3 has 16 amino acids. CDR3 bases: TGTGCCACCAGCAGAGACCGGACAGAGGGCTCCTACGAGCAGTACTTC. It specifies CATSRDRTEGSYEQYF.

The chain combines TRBV19 with TRBJ2-7, with 12 bases identical to TRBD2. CDR3 size: 14 residues. Per the germline V gene, CDR1 is LNHDA and CDR2 is SQIVND (reference sequence). The ends lost 7 bases at V and 5 bases at J; junction bases unmatched: 6. CDR3 in amino acids: CASKETSGRDEQYF. DNA of the CDR3: TGTGCCAGTAAAGAGACTAGCGGGAGAGACGAGCAGTACTTC.

V gene TRBV5-1 combines with J gene TRBJ2-1, with D possibly matching TRBD2 (5 bases). Trimming took off 4 bases at V and 0 bases at J, with 11 bases between the two ends. Germline V lookup: CDR1 SGHRS, CDR2 YFSETQ. This CDR3 region has 15 residues. This chain's CDR3 is CASSISVSSYNEQFF. CDR3 coding DNA: TGCGCCAGCAGCATTAGCGTAAGCTCCTACAATGAGCAGTTCTTC.

This chain joins TRBV19 and TRBJ1-3; D is undetermined. V was trimmed by 9 bases and J by 4 bases, leaving 22 bases between them. Germline V gene sequence: CDR1 LNHDA, CDR2 SQIVND (reference sequence). The CDR3 totals 16 residues. CDR3 bases: TGTGCCAGCACCTTTCGTATCCGGGATCGCGGAAACACCATATATTTT. It codes for CASTFRIRDRGNTIYF.

V and J are TRBV18 and TRBJ2-7; 9 bases map to TRBD2. The CDR3 contains 16 residues. J was trimmed by 5 bases and V by 6 bases; bases with no gene match: 14. Germline CDR1 reads KGHSH; CDR2 reads LQKENI. In DNA, the CDR3 is TGTGCCAGCTCCGGAATTTTAGCGGGAGTCGGGGACGAGCAGTACTTC. This codes for CASSGILAGVGDEQYF.

This clone was observed a few times. The chain recombines TRBV5-1 with TRBJ2-1, with D possibly being TRBD1 (5 bases). Germline CDR1 SGHRS, CDR2 YFSETQ. The CDR3 runs 16 residues. V was clipped by 0 bases and J by 9 bases, with 19 bases between them. The CDR3 DNA reads TGCGCCAGCAGCTTGGCCGGAGATTGGGGTCAGGGTGAGCAGTTCTTC. Translating it yields CASSLAGDWGQGEQFF.

To note about this clone: In the same sample, other DNA sequences code for this CDR3. The chain couples TRBV27 to TRBJ1-2; D not certain. The CDR3 covers 12 residues. Germline loops: CDR1 MNHEY, CDR2 SMNVEV (reference sequence). The ends were cut back, 6 bases at V and 0 bases at J, with 5 bases in the middle. The CDR3 sequence: CASRQTNYGYTF. The CDR3 DNA sequence: TGTGCCAGCAGACAAACTAACTATGGCTACACCTTC.

V gene TRBV30 combines with J gene TRBJ2-7; D is possibly TRBD1 (5 bases). Deletions cut 2 bases from V and 1 base from J, with 9 bases between. The CDR3 is made up of 13 amino acids. Germline values: CDR1 GTSNPN, CDR2 SVGIG (reference sequence). The chain's CDR3 is CAWSTGHSYEQYF. CDR3 DNA: TGTGCCTGGAGTACAGGTCATTCCTACGAGCAGTACTTC.

This sequence joins TRBV5-6 and TRBJ1-2, with D perhaps TRBD1 (6 bases). The CDR3 sequence is 17 residues long. Trimming took off 1 base at V and 3 bases at J, with 19 bases between the two ends. The germline V gene encodes CDR1 SGHDT and CDR2 YYEEEE. CDR3: CASSLWGYSGADYGYTF. The CDR3 DNA is TGTGCCAGCAGCTTGTGGGGGTACTCAGGGGCGGACTATGGCTACACCTTC.

This chain links TRBV27 with TRBJ2-3, with 10 bases lining up with TRBD2. The germline CDR1 and CDR2 sequences are MNHEY and SMNVEV (reference sequence). This CDR3 comprises 18 residues. With V trimmed by 1 base and J by 2 bases, 9 bases remained unmatched. CDR3: CASSLWASGGTPTDTQYF. The CDR3 bases are TGTGCCAGCAGTTTATGGGCTAGCGGGGGTACCCCCACAGATACGCAGTATTTT.

The rearrangement joins TRBV28 to TRBJ2-7; the D gene is possibly TRBD1 (5 bases). Germline CDR1 is MDHEN and CDR2 is SYDVKM. The CDR3 extends over 15 amino acids. V lost 0 bases to trimming and J lost 2 bases, with 11 bases between them. CDR3 in amino acids: CASSLWDTTPYEQYF. DNA for the CDR3: TGTGCCAGCAGTTTATGGGACACCACTCCCTACGAGCAGTACTTC.